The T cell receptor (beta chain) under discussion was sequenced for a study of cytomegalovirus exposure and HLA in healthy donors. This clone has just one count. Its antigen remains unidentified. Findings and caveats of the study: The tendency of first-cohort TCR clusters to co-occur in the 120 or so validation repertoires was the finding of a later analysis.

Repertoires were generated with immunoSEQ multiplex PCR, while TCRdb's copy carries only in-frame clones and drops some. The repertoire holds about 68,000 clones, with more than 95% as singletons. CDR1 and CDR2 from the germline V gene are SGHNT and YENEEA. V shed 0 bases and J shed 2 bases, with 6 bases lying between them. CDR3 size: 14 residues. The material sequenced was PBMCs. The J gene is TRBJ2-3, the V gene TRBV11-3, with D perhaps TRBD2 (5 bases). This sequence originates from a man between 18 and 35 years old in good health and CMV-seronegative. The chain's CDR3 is CASSLEGDTDTQYF. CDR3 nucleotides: TGTGCCAGCAGCTTAGAGGGAGACACAGATACGCAGTATTTT. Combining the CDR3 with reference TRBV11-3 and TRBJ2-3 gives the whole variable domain EAGVVQSPRYKIIEKKQPVAFWCNPISGHNTLYWYLQNLGQGPELLIRYENEEAVDDSQLPKDRFSAERLKGVDSTLKIQPAELGDSAVYLCASSLEGDTDTQYFGPGTRLTVL.